This T cell receptor (beta chain) was documented in a study of T cell responses to AZD1222 COVID-19 vaccine. Findings of the study overall: Close to half of spike-specific TCRs reportedly recognize unmutated variant regions. Only after the peak T cell response were repertoires sampled. Spike-specific TCR breadth and depth grew following two AZD1222 doses. White British ancestry dominated among donors, who included more females, and clonal diversity was possibly underestimated.

Concerning this clone itself: The antigen remains undetermined.

Measured with immunoSEQ multiplex PCR; TCRdb has only the in-frame clones, and not every one. The table lists 100,000 to 150,000 clones, more than 80% of them singletons. CDR1 is MRHNA, CDR2 SNTAGT, per germline. The V end was cut by 9 bases, the J end by 3 bases, with 18 bases between. The CDR3 consists of 14 residues. The sample here was peripheral blood, taken 28 days after the second AZD1222 dose. The rearrangement uses TRBV6-4 and TRBJ2-7, with D perhaps matching TRBD1 or TRBD2 (6 bases each). The receptor comes from an adult who received the AZD1222 COVID-19 vaccine. CDR3: CASTRARGHYEQYF. CDR3 coding DNA: TGTGCCAGTACTAGGGCACGGGGGCACTACGAGCAGTACTTC.